The 17 T cell receptor beta chains below were found in one sample sequenced in a study of response to subunit inactivated influenza vaccine. MiXCR, applied by TCRdb to the RT-PCR reads, yields one record per CDR3 protein. This sample carries more than 550,000 distinct CDR3 sequences, 12% of them seen once, and the ten largest clones take about 9.4%. The sample in question was PBMCs from blood, obtained on the day of vaccination. These receptors were obtained from a man aged 50-60 years who received an inactivated influenza vaccine.

This clonotype came up a few times. J is TRBJ2-5 and V is TRBV20-1; 10 nucleotides agree with TRBD1. J was trimmed by 4 bases and V by 6 bases; bases with no gene match: 14. CDR1 is DFQATT, CDR2 SNEGSKA, per germline (reference sequence). The CDR3 covers 16 residues. CDR3 bases: TGCAGTGCAAGTAACCGGGACAGGGGACAGCCAGAGACCCAGTACTTC. Its translation: CSASNRDRGQPETQYF.

The table lists this clonotype with a few counts. The CDR3 reads CASSLEGSITDTQYF. The CDR3 bases are TGTGCCAGCAGTTTAGAGGGCAGCATCACAGATACGCAGTATTTT. V gene TRBV12-3 or TRBV12-4 combines with J gene TRBJ2-3; D is ambiguous. V was shortened by 1 base and J by 2 bases, with 10 bases between the two germline ends. The CDR3 is 15 amino acids.

This clonotype was seen a few times. The chain recombines TRBV7-9 with TRBJ2-5; either TRBD1 or TRBD2 may fit D (6 bases each). The CDR3 runs 14 residues. Deletions cut 5 bases from V and 2 bases from J, with 12 bases between. In germline, CDR1 is SEHNR, CDR2 FQNEAQ (reference sequence). CDR3 in amino acids: CASSRVGGQETQYF. DNA for the CDR3: TGTGCCAGCAGCCGAGTAGGGGGGCAAGAGACCCAGTACTTC.

J is TRBJ1-5 and V is TRBV24-1, with D perhaps TRBD1 (5 bases). Germline lookup yields CDR1 KGHDR and CDR2 SFDVKD. CDR3 length equals 15 residues. V lost 2 bases, J lost 7 bases, and 14 bases lay in between. The CDR3: CATSDSQKGSQPQHF. The DNA for the CDR3 is TGTGCCACCAGTGATTCCCAAAAGGGGTCCCAGCCCCAGCATTTT.

The chain is built from TRBV11-1 and TRBJ2-6; D is unresolved. The germline V gene has CDR1 SGHAT and CDR2 FQDESV (reference sequence). The V end lost 3 bases, the J end lost 4 bases, and 22 bases lay between the germline ends. This CDR3 has 19 amino acids. The CDR3 DNA sequence: TGTGCCAGCAGCTTCCCCCCACCGGGCGGTCAGGACGGGGCCAACGTCCTGACTTTC. This codes for CASSFPPPGGQDGANVLTF.

This clonotype was observed at least ten times. The chain has TRBV7-2 and TRBJ1-1, with D possibly matching TRBD1 (6 bases). Between the trimmed V and J ends, which lost 5 bases and 3 bases, there was a span of 10 bases. From germline, CDR1 is SGHTA and CDR2 FQGNSA. There are 13 residues in the CDR3. Here the CDR3 DNA reads TGTGCCAGCAGCCAGGACAGATACACTGAAGCTTTCTTT. Amino acid sequence: CASSQDRYTEAFF.

This clonotype was picked up a small number of times. The V gene is TRBV2, the J gene TRBJ2-2, with 11 bases aligning to TRBD1. Germline CDR1 reads SNHLY; CDR2 reads FYNNEI. V lost 4 bases and J lost 6; bases outside the gene matches: 10. The CDR3 has 17 residues. The CDR3 DNA follows: TGTGCCAGCAGTGGTCGGACAGGGGGCCGGGCCGCCGGGGAGCTGTTTTTT. It is translated as CASSGRTGGRAAGELFF. The full variable domain, completed using reference TRBV2 and TRBJ2-2, is EPEVTQTPSHQVTQMGQEVILRCVPISNHLYFYWYRQILGQKVEFLVSFYNNEISEKSEIFDDQFSVERPDGSNFTLKIRSTKLEDSAMYFCASSGRTGGRAAGELFFGEGSRLTVL.

The sample holds many counts of this clonotype. V gene TRBV27 combines with J gene TRBJ1-2, with no clear D. V lost 5 bases, J lost 1 base, and 11 bases lay in between. Germline CDR1 MNHEY, CDR2 SMNVEV (reference sequence). The CDR3 consists of 14 residues. CDR3 loop: CASSPNGNNYGYTF. The CDR3 region has the DNA TGTGCCAGCAGTCCTAATGGGAATAACTATGGCTACACCTTC.

The V gene is TRBV5-1, the J gene TRBJ2-7; TRBD1 might be the D (5 bases). This CDR3 is built from 14 residues. With 4 bases removed from V and 5 bases from J, the gap between germline ends came to 16 bases. Germline values: CDR1 SGHRS, CDR2 YFSETQ. The chain's CDR3 is CASSDGQSTDEQYF. In DNA form, the CDR3 reads TGCGCCAGCAGCGACGGACAAAGTACCGACGAGCAGTACTTC.

V is TRBV7-9 and J is TRBJ2-1, with D possibly being TRBD1 or TRBD2 (5 bases each). Germline V lookup: CDR1 SEHNR, CDR2 FQNEAQ (reference sequence). The ends were cut back, 5 bases at V and 3 bases at J, with 17 bases in the middle. This CDR3 is built from 16 residues. The CDR3, as DNA: TGTGCCAGCAGCCCCCTCCGGGACGACATCTACAATGAGCAGTTCTTC. Translation: CASSPLRDDIYNEQFF. The full variable domain, rest sourced from reference TRBV7-9 and TRBJ2-1, is DTGVSQNPRHKITKRGQNVTFRCDPISEHNRLYWYRQTLGQGPEFLTYFQNEAQLEKSRLLSDRFSAERPKGSFSTLEIQRTEQGDSAMYLCASSPLRDDIYNEQFFGPGTRLTVL.

This clonotype occurred a few times. J is TRBJ1-1 and V is TRBV7-9; possible D gene TRBD1, 5 bases. The germline V and J ends were trimmed by 1 base and 5 bases, with 14 bases remaining between them. Germline V gene sequence: CDR1 SEHNR, CDR2 FQNEAQ (reference sequence). The CDR3 has 15 amino acids. CDR3 bases: TGTGCCAGCAGCTTAGGGGGCGGGAAGGGTACTGAAGCTTTCTTT. Translation: CASSLGGGKGTEAFF.

This clonotype was picked up many times. At one boundary the junction diverges from the germline segment, which might be a read error. The rearrangement links TRBV5-6 to TRBJ2-3; 12 nucleotides align to TRBD2. Germline lookup yields CDR1 SGHDT and CDR2 YYEEEE. This CDR3 is 14 amino acids long. The CDR3 nucleotides read TGTGCCAGCAGCTTGGGACTAGCGGGGGCCGGTAGATTTTTT. Amino acid sequence: CASSLGLAGAGRFF.

Many counts were recorded for this clonotype. J is TRBJ1-1 and V is TRBV12-3 or TRBV12-4; 8 bases align to TRBD1. Unmatched junction bases numbered 1, after V lost 3 bases and J lost 4 bases. The CDR3 runs to 13 residues. Here the CDR3 DNA reads TGTGCCAGCAGTTTCACAGGGGGCACTGAAGCTTTCTTT. Translation: CASSFTGGTEAFF.

The table lists this clonotype with many counts. The germline gene is not matched at one end of the junction; a read error may be the cause. The chain couples TRBV4-2 to TRBJ1-1; 8 bases are a match to TRBD1. This CDR3 comprises 15 residues. CDR1 is LGHNA and CDR2 is YNFKEQ in the germline V gene. CDR3 DNA: TGCGCCAGCAGCCAAGCCGGGACAGGGAACACTGAAGCTTTCTTT. Its protein product is CASSQAGTGNTEAFF.

The CDR3 sequence: CASSLGSGLVTYEQYF. The CDR3 DNA sequence: TGTGCCAGCAGCTTGGGGTCCGGACTAGTAACCTACGAGCAGTACTTC. This sequence joins TRBV5-5 and TRBJ2-7; TRBD2 matches at 7 bases. The CDR3 runs 16 residues. V trimming: 0 bases; J trimming: 2 bases; junction bases outside the gene matches: 8. Germline V gene data show CDR1 as SGHKS and CDR2 as YYEKEE (reference sequence). The full variable domain, rest sourced from reference TRBV5-5 and TRBJ2-7, is DAGVTQSPTHLIKTRGQQVTLRCSPISGHKSVSWYQQVLGQGPQFIFQYYEKEERGRGNFPDRFSARQFPNYSSELNVNALLLGDSALYLCASSLGSGLVTYEQYFGPGTRLTVT.

This clonotype turned up a few times. The V and J genes are TRBV5-1 and TRBJ2-4, with 7 bases matching TRBD1. CDR1 and CDR2 from the germline V gene are SGHRS and YFSETQ. Trimming removed 4 bases from V and 0 bases from J; junction bases left unmatched: 19. This CDR3 has 20 residues. The chain's CDR3 is CASSPSVGQLALLAKNIQYF. The CDR3 DNA reads as TGCGCCAGCAGCCCAAGTGTGGGACAGTTGGCTCTCTTAGCCAAAAACATTCAGTACTTC. Looking up the rest from reference TRBV5-1 and TRBJ2-4 gives the full variable domain: KAGVTQTPRYLIKTRGQQVTLSCSPISGHRSVSWYQQTPGQGLQFLFEYFSETQRNKGNFPGRFSGRQFSNSRSEMNVSTLELGDSALYLCASSPSVGQLALLAKNIQYFGAGTRLSVL.

This chain uses TRBV27 with TRBJ1-2; TRBD1 agrees at 7 bases. The CDR3 totals 15 residues. Trimming removed 1 base from V and 8 bases from J; junction bases left unmatched: 10. From germline, CDR1 is MNHEY and CDR2 SMNVEV (reference sequence). CDR3 nucleotides: TGTGCCAGCAGTTTATACCGGGACAGTACGGGAGGCTACACCTTC. Translating gives CASSLYRDSTGGYTF.